In this sample, the clone carrying this T cell receptor beta chain turned up many times. What it recognizes is unknown. The sample belongs to a study of CD8 T cells in ankylosing spondylitis. MiXCR was run by TCRdb on the 5' RACE reads, yielding one entry per CDR3 protein. The sample includes about 340,000 distinct CDR3 sequences, about 15% of them seen just once. Study results and limitations: It appeared that ankylosing spondylitis blood was characterized by a TCR beta motif of about 8 highly homologous variants. Clones tied to disease were said to be significantly enriched in matched ankylosing spondylitis synovial fluid. Existing reports had already noted some motif variants in reactive arthritis synovial fluid and blood. Disease-linked clones were CD8+ and relatively rare in peripheral blood.

Sequenced input: blood, either unsorted or a sorted T cell fraction (not recorded which). The TCR comes from a male donor with ankylosing spondylitis or in good health (not recorded which).

The CDR3 sequence is CASSFSGTSGIYNEQFF. In nucleotides, the CDR3 is TGTGCCAGCAGCTTCTCCGGGACTAGCGGAATCTACAATGAGCAGTTCTTC. The rearrangement links TRBV7-2 to TRBJ2-1; 11 bases line up with TRBD2. The CDR3 runs to 17 residues. The germline CDR1 and CDR2 sequences are SGHTA and FQGNSA. Trimming took 3 bases from V and 3 from J; bases not matched to a gene: 7.